These 20 T cell receptor beta chains share one sample of origin, sequenced in a study of T cell responses to AZD1222 COVID-19 vaccine. TCRdb's table, derived via immunoSEQ multiplex PCR, lists solely in-frame clones and lacks some. This repertoire shows around 130,000 clones, 80% to 90% found once; its top ten account for almost 9.5%. The sample consisted of peripheral blood, taken on day 0 of AZD1222 vaccination. The receptors were sampled from an adult in good health.

The J gene is TRBJ1-5, the V gene TRBV19; D uncertain. Germline CDR1 and CDR2: LNHDA and SQIVND (reference sequence). V lost 4 bases and J lost 1, with 8 bases in between. The CDR3 is 14 amino acids. The CDR3 coding sequence is TGTGCCAGTAGTACCCTAGAGAGCAATCAGCCCCAGCATTTT. Protein: CASSTLESNQPQHF. Full variable domain (remainder filled in from reference TRBV19 and TRBJ1-5): DGGITQSPKYLFRKEGQNVTLSCEQNLNHDAMYWYRQDPGQGLRLIYYSQIVNDFQKGDIAEGYSVSREKKESFPLTVTSAQKNPTAFYLCASSTLESNQPQHFGDGTRLSIL.

The chain combines TRBV9 with TRBJ2-7; TRBD2 might be the D (5 bases). V lost 4 bases and J lost 7, with 9 bases in between. The CDR3 is 11 residues long. Per the germline V gene, CDR1 is SGDLS and CDR2 is YYNGEE. CDR3 residues: CASSRSGEQYF. The CDR3 nucleotides read TGTGCCAGCAGCAGGTCGGGGGAGCAGTACTTC.

The chain is built from TRBV27 and TRBJ1-3; unclear D gene. The CDR3 runs 14 residues. Per germline, CDR1 MNHEY and CDR2 SMNVEV (reference sequence). Trimming removed 6 bases at V and 2 bases at J, with 11 bases between. The CDR3 region is CASRGNLPGNTIYF. CDR3 DNA sequence: TGTGCCAGCAGGGGTAATCTCCCTGGAAACACCATATATTTT.

The rearrangement links TRBV20-1 to TRBJ2-7; D gene uncertain. The CDR3 is 13 residues long. The V end lost 3 bases, the J end lost 2 bases, and 11 bases lay between the germline ends. CDR1 DFQATT and CDR2 SNEGSKA come from the germline V gene (reference sequence). The CDR3, as DNA: TGCAGTGCTAGTGATGTTCCCACCTACGAGCAGTACTTC. This gives the protein CSASDVPTYEQYF.

The chain employs TRBV7-9 and TRBJ1-4; D gene ambiguous. V lost 1 base and J 8 bases, leaving 8 bases between the germline ends. Germline V gives CDR1 SEHNR, CDR2 FQNEAQ (reference sequence). The CDR3 loop spans 13 amino acids. The CDR3 DNA reads TGTGCCAGCAGCTTAGGTCGGCGAGAAAAACTGTTTTTT. The encoded protein is CASSLGRREKLFF.

The chain recombines TRBV3-1 (or the pseudogene TRBV3-2) with TRBJ1-6; D is possibly TRBD1 (5 bases). This CDR3 spans 18 amino acids. The ends were cut back, 4 bases at V and 5 bases at J, with 21 bases in the middle. From germline, CDR1 is LGHDT and CDR2 YNNKEL (reference sequence). The CDR3 DNA is TGTGCCAGCAGCCGACCCCCCTACCGGGACGGAAATAATTCACCCCTCCACTTT. It is translated as CASSRPPYRDGNNSPLHF.

The chain joins TRBV5-1 to TRBJ2-5; 8 bases line up with TRBD2. The CDR3 contains 15 residues. The ends lost 0 bases at V and 4 bases at J; junction bases unmatched: 5. CDR1 is SGHRS and CDR2 is YFSETQ in the germline V gene. The CDR3 reads CASSLAPGGGETQYF. CDR3 DNA: TGCGCCAGCAGCTTGGCCCCGGGGGGGGGAGAGACCCAGTACTTC.

The chain has TRBV27 and TRBJ2-1; 8 nucleotides align to TRBD2. Looked up from germline, CDR1 is MNHEY and CDR2 is SMNVEV (reference sequence). This CDR3 has 17 residues. V was clipped by 5 bases and J by 5 bases; unmatched bases: 14. The CDR3 DNA reads as TGTGCCAGCAGTATACAGAGGACTAGCCGTACCCACAATGAGCAGTTCTTC. Protein: CASSIQRTSRTHNEQFF.

CDR3 in amino acids: CASRRGTGAEAFF. In DNA, the CDR3 is TGTGCCAGCAGAAGGGGTACAGGGGCTGAAGCTTTCTTT. The chain combines TRBV12-3 or TRBV12-4 with TRBJ1-1, with 7 bases that match TRBD1. V trimming: 6 bases; J trimming: 6 bases; junction bases outside the gene matches: 7. This CDR3 is built from 13 residues.

The V gene is TRBV2, the J gene TRBJ1-2; a weak D match, TRBD1 (6 bases). The length of the CDR3 is 14 residues. The V end was cut by 3 bases, the J end by 6 bases, with 14 bases between. Looked up from germline, CDR1 is SNHLY and CDR2 is FYNNEI. Written as DNA, the CDR3 is TGTGCCAGCAGTGACCCCGGGGGCAACGATGGCTACACCTTC. It codes for CASSDPGGNDGYTF.

With regard to this clone: A read error may produce the germline difference seen at one junction end. The chain has TRBV3-1 (or the pseudogene TRBV3-2) and TRBJ2-7; D unclear. The germline V gene has CDR1 LGHDT and CDR2 YNNKEL (reference sequence). The CDR3 contains 13 residues. As DNA, the CDR3 is TGTGCCAGCAGTCAAGCCCCAGCCTACGAGCAGTACTTC. This encodes CASSQAPAYEQYF.

The gene calls are TRBV27 and TRBJ1-5; TRBD1 is a possible D gene (6 bases). CDR3 length: 16 residues. Germline assignment: CDR1 MNHEY and CDR2 SMNVEV (reference sequence). V lost 5 bases, J lost 9 bases, and 23 bases lay in between. CDR3 bases: TGTGCCAGCAGTGTAAGGGGGAGCTTCGACGGGGGGCCCCAGCATTTT. This encodes CASSVRGSFDGGPQHF.

The chain links TRBV19 to TRBJ1-2; 11 nucleotides line up with TRBD1. V shed 1 base, J shed 4 bases, and the junction held 5 bases outside the gene matches. CDR1 is LNHDA, CDR2 SQIVND, per germline (reference sequence). The CDR3 length is 16 residues. For the CDR3, the DNA is TGTGCCAGTAGTATAGGGGACAGGGGGACGATCTATGGCTACACCTTC. It encodes CASSIGDRGTIYGYTF.

This chain uses TRBV10-3 with TRBJ2-2, with D perhaps being TRBD1 or TRBD2 (6 bases each). Germline V CDR1 and CDR2: ENHRY, SYGVKD. The CDR3 sequence is 15 residues long. Deletions cut 6 bases from V and 6 bases from J, with 17 bases between. In nucleotides, the CDR3 is TGTGCCATCAGAGAGACCGGGAGACAGGCCGGGGAGCTGTTTTTT. Protein product: CAIRETGRQAGELFF.

The chain joins TRBV6-5 to TRBJ1-6; D gene unclear. Germline CDR1 is MNHEY and CDR2 is SVGAGI. The CDR3 totals 15 residues. V lost 2 bases, J lost 10 bases, and 15 bases lay in between. The CDR3 region is CASSYEGWSRSPLHF. CDR3 nucleotide sequence: TGTGCCAGCAGTTACGAAGGGTGGTCAAGGTCACCCCTCCACTTT.

This chain uses TRBV9 with TRBJ2-2; tentatively, D is TRBD2 (6 bases). CDR1 is SGDLS and CDR2 is YYNGEE in the germline V gene. V was shortened by 2 bases and J by 0 bases, with 8 bases between the two germline ends. The CDR3 has 15 residues. The CDR3 sequence: CASSVGGANTGELFF. CDR3 nucleotides: TGTGCCAGCAGCGTGGGCGGGGCGAACACCGGGGAGCTGTTTTTT.

This clone was observed a single time. This chain uses TRBV19 with TRBJ2-6; 7 nucleotides align to TRBD2. CDR3 length: 16 amino acids. Germline trimming cut 6 bases from V and 2 bases from J; bases unmatched to any gene: 7. Germline V lookup: CDR1 LNHDA, CDR2 SQIVND (reference sequence). CDR3 sequence (DNA): TGTGCCAGTAGCCAGGAGGGAGGGACTGGGGCCAACGTCCTGACTTTC. It codes for CASSQEGGTGANVLTF.

Only one count was recorded for this clone. V usage is TRBV24-1 and J usage is TRBJ2-1; 9 bases fit TRBD2. The CDR3 has 17 residues. Germline assignment: CDR1 KGHDR and CDR2 SFDVKD. V dropped 2 bases and J dropped 8; count of bases not matched to a gene: 12. Here the CDR3 DNA reads TGTGCCACCAGTGATTCTCCATTTGCGGGGGGGCGAGATGAGCAGTTCTTC. Residues: CATSDSPFAGGRDEQFF.

The chain is built from TRBV28 and TRBJ1-4, with 9 positions matching TRBD1. The ends lost 6 bases at V and 0 bases at J; junction bases unmatched: 5. Germline V gene data show CDR1 as MDHEN and CDR2 as SYDVKM. The CDR3 totals 16 residues. This CDR3 reads CASSGTGLTTNEKLFF. The CDR3 DNA reads TGTGCCAGCAGCGGGACAGGGCTTACAACTAATGAAAAACTGTTTTTT.

This clone was seen only a few times. The chain employs TRBV19 and TRBJ1-3; 8 bases are a match to TRBD1. The germline CDR1 and CDR2 sequences are LNHDA and SQIVND (reference sequence). This CDR3 contains 16 residues. The J segment lost 2 bases and the V segment lost 7 bases, leaving 10 bases of the junction unmatched. CDR3 protein: CASNINSGGTGNTIYF. The CDR3 region has the DNA TGTGCCAGTAACATCAACTCAGGGGGCACTGGAAACACCATATATTTT.